This paragraph covers one T cell receptor (beta chain) sequence. Its antigen is not yet known. Base qualities are not recorded, but no much larger clone differs from it by a single base. The CDR3 regions of human TCRbeta chains were subjected to immunosequencing. In the authors' own workflow: Repertoire TCRs were checked for matches against a reference library of SARS-CoV-2-specific TCRs that had been generated using the MIRA antigen-specificity platform. Breadth meant the fraction of unique TCRs that were SARS-CoV-2-associated, whereas depth meant the fraction of total T cells that were SARS-CoV-2-associated. Using the MIRA data, each spike-specific TCR was assigned both to the spike region to which the TCR was reactive and to a CD4 or CD8 class. Log10-transformed breadth and depth values were compared by one-way ANOVA with Sidak's multiple comparisons tests. TCRdb provides this immuneACCESS table in a form limited to in-frame rearrangements. Some clones are lacking; in checked studies, under half of them reflect an unresolved V gene, and why the rest are absent is not known. V and J calls and clone size are copied from that table; D and trimming were computed from the DNA. The sample table shows 110,000 to 150,000 clones, and roughly 90% are seen once. The top ten clonotypes cover 4.7% of the sample.

The data were taken from a study of T cell responses to AZD1222 COVID-19 vaccine (dated by TCRdb to about 2021). The study in broad terms: AZD1222 recipients whose second dose came at about 4 weeks and those whose second dose came at about 12 weeks were combined into one group, since spike-specific TCR depth and breadth did not differ between the two schedules. TCR sequencing was performed for 230 to 250 trial participants, of whom roughly 200 were given two doses of AZD1222 and around 25 were given two doses of MenACWY control vaccine. Trial participants were enrolled by age into 18-55, 56-69 and 70-plus year subgroups, with roughly 150, 30 and 60 TCR-sequenced participants respectively.

Counted from cysteine to phenylalanine, this CDR3 has 13 amino acids. Only the CDR3 region is kept as DNA, spanning 39 bases read in frame from base 1. The germline V gene encodes CDR1 SNHLY and CDR2 FYNNEI. A distance of 11 bases separates the germline ends of V and J, which lose 5 bases and 4 bases respectively. This specimen's time point label, interpreted: baseline before first vaccination. The vaccinee samples were drawn from two UK trials, COV001 and COV002, one of which was a single-blind randomized controlled phase 2/3 trial testing AZD1222 (ChAdOx1 nCoV-19) in healthy adults. Trial participant PBMC samples were collected at day 0 and day 28 after the second dose for TCRbeta chain sequencing. Here is what the overall study found, with its caveats: After two AZD1222 doses, both the breadth and the depth of spike-specific TCRs were significantly higher than at day 0 and than in MenACWY recipients. The 56-69-year group was small, and its depth increase did not reach significance, likely because of low power. Most participants were white British and females outnumbered males, and the authors suggested that clonal diversity may have been underestimated. Vaccine-associated CD4 TCRs spanned the whole spike protein, with dominant responses in regions 160-218 and 743-854. Conclusions about previously exposed vaccinees are limited, since just a handful of AZD1222 recipients were seropositive for SARS-CoV-2 at baseline. Reportedly, close to half of the unique spike-specific TCRs recognized epitopes lying outside the regions that are mutated in the B.1.351 and B.1.1.7 variants. Because no samples from the day 14 peak response were available, repertoires could be characterized only after the peak T cell response.

The rearranged segments are TRBV2 and TRBJ1-2; no confident D gene assignment can be made. Source: peripheral blood, taken on day 0 of AZD1222 vaccination. The origin of this receptor is an adult in good health. The nucleotides are TGTGCCAGCAGTTGGGAGGATCTCTATGGCTACACCTTC. This translates into CASSWEDLYGYTF.